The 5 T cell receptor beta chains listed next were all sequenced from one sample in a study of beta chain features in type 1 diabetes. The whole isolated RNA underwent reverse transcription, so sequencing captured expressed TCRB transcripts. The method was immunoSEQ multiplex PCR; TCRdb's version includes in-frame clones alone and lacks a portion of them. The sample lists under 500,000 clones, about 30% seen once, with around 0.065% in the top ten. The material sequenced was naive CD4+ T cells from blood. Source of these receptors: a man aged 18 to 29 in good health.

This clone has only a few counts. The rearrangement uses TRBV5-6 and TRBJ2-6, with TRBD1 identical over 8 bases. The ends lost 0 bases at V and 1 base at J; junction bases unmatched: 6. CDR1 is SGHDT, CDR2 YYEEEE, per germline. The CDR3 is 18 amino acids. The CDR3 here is CASSLVSRGLSGANVLTF. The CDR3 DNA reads TGTGCCAGCAGCTTGGTATCCAGGGGGCTTTCTGGGGCCAACGTCCTGACTTTC.

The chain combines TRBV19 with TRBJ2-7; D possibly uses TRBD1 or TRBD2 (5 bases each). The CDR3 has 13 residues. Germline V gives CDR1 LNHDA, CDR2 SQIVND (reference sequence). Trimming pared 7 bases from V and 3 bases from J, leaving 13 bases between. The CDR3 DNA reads TGTGCCAGTAAAATGACAGAGGGCTACGAGCAGTACTTC. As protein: CASKMTEGYEQYF.

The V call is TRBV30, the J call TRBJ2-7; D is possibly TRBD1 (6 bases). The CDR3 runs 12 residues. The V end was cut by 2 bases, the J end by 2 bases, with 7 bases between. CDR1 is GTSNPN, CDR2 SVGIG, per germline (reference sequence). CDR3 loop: CAWSRTAYEQYF. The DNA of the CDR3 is TGTGCCTGGAGTAGGACAGCCTACGAGCAGTACTTC.

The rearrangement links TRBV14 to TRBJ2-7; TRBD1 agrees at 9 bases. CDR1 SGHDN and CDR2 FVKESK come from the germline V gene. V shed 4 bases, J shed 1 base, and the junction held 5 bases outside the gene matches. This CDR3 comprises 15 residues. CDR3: CASSPYGTGSYEQYF. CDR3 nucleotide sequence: TGTGCCAGCAGCCCCTACGGGACAGGGTCCTACGAGCAGTACTTC. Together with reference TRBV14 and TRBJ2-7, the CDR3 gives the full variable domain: EAGVTQFPSHSVIEKGQTVTLRCDPISGHDNLYWYRRVMGKEIKFLLHFVKESKQDESGMPNNRFLAERTGGTYSTLKVQPAELEDSGVYFCASSPYGTGSYEQYFGPGTRLTVT.

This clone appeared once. CDR3: CASSLRVGTSTDTQYF. In DNA, the CDR3 is TGTGCCAGCAGCCTCAGGGTGGGGACTAGCACAGATACGCAGTATTTT. The chain carries TRBV9 and TRBJ2-3, with TRBD2 as a possible D gene (6 bases). The CDR3 is 16 amino acids. Trimming cost V 4 bases and J 0 bases, with 15 bases left between them. From germline, CDR1 is SGDLS and CDR2 YYNGEE.